Ten or more counts support the clone carrying this TCR beta chain. Its antigen is undetermined. The germline V and J ends were trimmed by 4 bases and 4 bases, with 13 bases remaining between them. The CDR3 has 14 residues. Germline CDR1 reads LNHNV; CDR2 reads YYDKDF (reference sequence). These data belong to a study of breast tumors, draining lymph nodes, adjacent tissues. Study-level findings and limits: Most tumor T cells seemingly derive from lymph node, then expand in tumor. Tumor T cell lymph node origin was a supported hypothesis, not proven. Tumor repertoires ranked between lymph nodes and nontumor tissue in diversity, with V and J gene preferences. Compared with basal-like, luminal-like tumors shared significantly more repertoire with nontumor tissue.

TCRdb independently ran MiXCR on the multiplex PCR reads; one entry per CDR3 protein. The sample yields some 9,200 distinct CDR3 sequences, around 40% seen once. This clonotype originated in a female donor with breast cancer. Some clones in this sample may be carry-over from other donors' samples. This sequence joins TRBV15 and TRBJ2-5; unclear D gene. The sequencing input was tumor-adjacent breast tissue. In nucleotides, the CDR3 is TGTGCCACCAGCACCCTCCCCCTGGGAGAGACCCAGTACTTC. It encodes CATSTLPLGETQYF.